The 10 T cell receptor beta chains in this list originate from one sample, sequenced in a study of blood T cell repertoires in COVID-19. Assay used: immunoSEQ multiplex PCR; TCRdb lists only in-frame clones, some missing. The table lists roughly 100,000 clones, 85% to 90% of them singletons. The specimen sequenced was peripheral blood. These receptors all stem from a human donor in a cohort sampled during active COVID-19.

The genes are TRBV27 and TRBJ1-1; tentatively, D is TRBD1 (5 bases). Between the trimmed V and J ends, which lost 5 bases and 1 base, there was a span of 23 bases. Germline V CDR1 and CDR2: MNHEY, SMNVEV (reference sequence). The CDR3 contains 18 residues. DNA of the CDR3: TGTGCCAGCAGTCTAATTTCGGGACTCATCCCCCGGAACACTGAAGCTTTCTTT. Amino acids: CASSLISGLIPRNTEAFF.

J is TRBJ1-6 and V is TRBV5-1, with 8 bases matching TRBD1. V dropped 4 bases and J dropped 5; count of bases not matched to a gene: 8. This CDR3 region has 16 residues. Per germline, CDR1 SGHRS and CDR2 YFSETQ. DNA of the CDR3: TGCGCCAGCAGCCGCGGACAGGGTTTTAATAATTCACCCCTCCACTTT. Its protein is CASSRGQGFNNSPLHF.

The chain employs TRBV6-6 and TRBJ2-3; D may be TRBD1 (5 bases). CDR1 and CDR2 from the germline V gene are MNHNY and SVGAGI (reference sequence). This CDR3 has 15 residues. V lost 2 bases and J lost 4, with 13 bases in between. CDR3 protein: CASSYETGWADTQYF. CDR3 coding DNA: TGTGCCAGCAGTTACGAAACAGGATGGGCAGATACGCAGTATTTT.

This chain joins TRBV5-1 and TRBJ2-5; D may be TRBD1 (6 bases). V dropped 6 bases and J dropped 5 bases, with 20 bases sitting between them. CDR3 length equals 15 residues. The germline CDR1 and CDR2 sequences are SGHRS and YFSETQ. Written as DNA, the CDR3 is TGCGCCAGCACCCCGTCGGCAGGGGCATTGGAGACCCAGTACTTC. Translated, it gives CASTPSAGALETQYF.

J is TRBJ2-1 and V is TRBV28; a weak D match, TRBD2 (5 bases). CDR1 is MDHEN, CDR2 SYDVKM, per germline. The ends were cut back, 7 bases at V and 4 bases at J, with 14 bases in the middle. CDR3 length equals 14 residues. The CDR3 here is CASNFRGWYNEQFF. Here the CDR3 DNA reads TGTGCCAGCAATTTTAGAGGGTGGTACAATGAGCAGTTCTTC.

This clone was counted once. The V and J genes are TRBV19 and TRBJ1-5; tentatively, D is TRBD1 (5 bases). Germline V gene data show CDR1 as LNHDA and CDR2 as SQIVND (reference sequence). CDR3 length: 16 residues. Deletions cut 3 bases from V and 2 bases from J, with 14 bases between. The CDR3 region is CASSIWNQGGNQPQHF. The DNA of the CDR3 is TGTGCCAGTAGTATCTGGAATCAGGGTGGCAATCAGCCCCAGCATTTT.

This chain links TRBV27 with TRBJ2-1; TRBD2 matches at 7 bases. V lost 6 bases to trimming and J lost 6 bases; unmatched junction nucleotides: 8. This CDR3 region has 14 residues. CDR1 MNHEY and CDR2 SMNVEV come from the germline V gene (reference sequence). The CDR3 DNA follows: TGTGCCAGCAGCGCGGCGGGAGTCCCCAATGAGCAGTTCTTC. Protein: CASSAAGVPNEQFF.

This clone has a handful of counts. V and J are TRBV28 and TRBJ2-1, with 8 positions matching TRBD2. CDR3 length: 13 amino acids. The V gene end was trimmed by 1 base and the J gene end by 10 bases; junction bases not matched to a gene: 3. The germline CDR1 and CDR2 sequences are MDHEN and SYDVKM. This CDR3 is CASSLSSGGEQFF. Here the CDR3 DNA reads TGTGCCAGCAGTTTATCCTCGGGGGGGGAGCAGTTCTTC.

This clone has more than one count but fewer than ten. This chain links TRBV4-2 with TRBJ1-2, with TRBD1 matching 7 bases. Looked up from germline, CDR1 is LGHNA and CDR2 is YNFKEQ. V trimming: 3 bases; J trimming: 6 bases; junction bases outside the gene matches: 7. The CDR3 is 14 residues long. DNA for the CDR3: TGTGCCAGCAGCCACACCGGGACAGCCGATGGCTACACCTTC. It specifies CASSHTGTADGYTF.

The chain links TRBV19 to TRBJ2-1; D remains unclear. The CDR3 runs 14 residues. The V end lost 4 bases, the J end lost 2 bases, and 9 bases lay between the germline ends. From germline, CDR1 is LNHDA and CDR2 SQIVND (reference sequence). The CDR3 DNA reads TGTGCCAGTAGTACCTACCCCACCTACAATGAGCAGTTCTTC. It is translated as CASSTYPTYNEQFF.